This is a list of T cell receptor beta chains from one sample in a study of T cells expressing NK-cell markers. TCRdb reanalyzed the 5' RACE reads and collapses them to one entry per CDR3 protein, without DNA. The sample has about 150,000 distinct CDR3 sequences; the top ten hold 12%. The source material was blood T cells: a sorted CD56 or NKG2C T cell subset, CD4+ or CD8+ T cells, or bulk PBMC T cells (not recorded which). Receptors originate from a young man in good health. CDR3s include the opening cysteine and the closing phenylalanine or tryptophan. Each record gives: V gene, J gene, CDR3 protein.

>TRBV2|TRBJ1-1
CASSAGTAGAEAFF
>TRBV29-1|TRBJ2-1
CSVEGTMGEAYNEQFF
>TRBV25-1|TRBJ2-3
CASSEYRHASGAQDTQYF
>TRBV18|TRBJ2-5
CASSPPSETQYF
>TRBV7-9|TRBJ2-1
CASSSRTDRLSEQFF
>TRBV5-5|TRBJ1-1
CASSLAGNEAFF
>TRBV12-3/TRBV12-4|TRBJ1-1
CASSLSGSTEAFF
>TRBV20-1|TRBJ2-7
CSAREADYYEQYF
>TRBV7-9|TRBJ2-2
CASSLDFEFNTGELFF
>TRBV20-1|TRBJ2-4
CSATTSKGTSGSRRDKNIQYF
>TRBV20-1|TRBJ2-1
CSARPTGSGYNEQFF
>TRBV5-1|TRBJ2-2
CASTPGTGMNTGELFF
>TRBV6-2/TRBV6-3|TRBJ1-1
CASSYSRGYTEAFF
>TRBV5-1|TRBJ2-1
CASSLDGNEQFF
>TRBV20-1|TRBJ2-3
CSARAGGADTQYF
>TRBV28|TRBJ2-5
CASIPRTGGIETQYF
>TRBV27|TRBJ2-2
CASSTQTGGGGELFF
>TRBV5-1|TRBJ2-5
CASSTSEGEEETQYF
>TRBV5-1|TRBJ2-7
CASSGSGTGVYEQYF
>TRBV30|TRBJ1-5
CAWSPAEGAQHF
>TRBV7-8|TRBJ1-1
CASSAGQTNTEAFF
>TRBV28|TRBJ2-7
CASSLIGENEQYF
>TRBV7-9|TRBJ2-7
CASSFGTSGMIHEQYF
>TRBV29-1|TRBJ2-1
CSVGLPRSEQFF
>TRBV7-9|TRBJ2-1
CASSSPLTSVYNEQFF
>TRBV29-1|TRBJ2-2
CSVEADMRSGELFF
>TRBV9|TRBJ2-2
CASSVEGSVTGELFF
>TRBV6-5|TRBJ1-2
CASSYSDSNYGYTF
>TRBV5-1|TRBJ2-1
CASSLAAVAGLDNEQFF
>TRBV27|TRBJ2-1
CASKPGLAFFEFF
>TRBV29-1|TRBJ2-2
CSVQLENTGELFF
>TRBV27|TRBJ2-3
CASSPGQYADTQYF
>TRBV6-6|TRBJ2-7
CASSYDPYEQYF
>TRBV7-3|TRBJ2-3
CASSPEPNQGRDTQYF
>TRBV29-1|TRBJ1-2
CSVAGQNHGYTF
>TRBV14|TRBJ2-3
CASSQAVWDTQYF
>TRBV14|TRBJ1-1
CASSPRPQAEAFF
>TRBV21-1|TRBJ2-6
CASSKWEANVLTF
>TRBV7-6|TRBJ2-1
CASSLDYGGRAKDEQFF
>TRBV28|TRBJ2-3
CASSFESGPSTDTQYF
>TRBV3-1|TRBJ1-1
CASSATGFSTEAFF
>TRBV30|TRBJ2-7
CAWSPTLQGRSSYEQYF
>TRBV5-6|TRBJ2-3
CASSPGQGVTDTQYF
>TRBV6-1|TRBJ2-1
CAGLTSGRANEQFF
>TRBV27|TRBJ2-2
CASSTSDRNTGELFF
>TRBV6-1|TRBJ2-2
CASSVGQGWPGELFF
>TRBV27|TRBJ2-6
CASSLLSSGTSGANVLTF
>TRBV27|TRBJ2-1
CASSLAASSYNEQFF
>TRBV2|TRBJ1-2
CASSKRGTNYGYTF
>TRBV29-1|TRBJ2-7
CSVKGGATYEQYF
>TRBV7-8|TRBJ2-3
CASSLYGTGGADTQYF
>TRBV9|TRBJ2-7
CASSVGMAASYEQYF
>TRBV6-5|TRBJ2-1
CASSYGTMNEQFQFF